This entry features one T cell receptor beta chain sequence. Its antigen is not identified. The data stem from a study of T cell repertoires in ileal Crohn's disease. On the study more broadly: Approximately 32% were active smokers at surgery; median disease duration was 7.9 years. Every patient was operated on for stricturing (about 60%) or penetrating (approximately 40%) complications. Overall study results and limits: Sorted CD8 T cells held more high-frequency clones than CD4.

TCRdb's table, derived via immunoSEQ multiplex PCR, lists solely in-frame clones and lacks some. The profile covers thousands of clones, with approximately 79% appearing a single time and roughly 44% taken by the ten largest. Noted time point: proximal margin of the surgical specimen (macroscopically non-inflamed). Included were adult ileal or ileocolonic Crohn's patients indicated for ileocolonic resection. This CDR3 has 14 residues. Germline V gene data show CDR1 as SGHDT and CDR2 as YYEEEE. The germline V and J ends were trimmed by 0 bases and 2 bases, with 9 bases remaining between them. The sequence was obtained from an adult with Crohn's disease. The chain links TRBV5-6 to TRBJ2-7, with D possibly TRBD1 on 5 matching bases. The sequenced material came from ileal tissue. The CDR3 bases are TGTGCCAGCAGCTTGGGGTCCAGGGCCTACGAGCAGTACTTC. This translates into CASSLGSRAYEQYF.